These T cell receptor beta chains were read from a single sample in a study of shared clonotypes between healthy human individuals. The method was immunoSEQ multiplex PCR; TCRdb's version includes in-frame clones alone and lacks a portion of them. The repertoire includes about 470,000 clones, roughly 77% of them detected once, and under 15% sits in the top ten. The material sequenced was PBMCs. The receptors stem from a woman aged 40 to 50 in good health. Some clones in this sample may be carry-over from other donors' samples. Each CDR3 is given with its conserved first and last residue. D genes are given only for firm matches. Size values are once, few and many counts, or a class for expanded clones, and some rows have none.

TGTGCCTGGAATGACCTACGGTCTGAAGCTTTCTTT	CAWNDLRSEAFF	-	TRBV30	TRBJ1-1	few
TGTGCCAGCAGCTTAGCGGGACGAGGAGATACGCAGTATTTT	CASSLAGRGDTQYF	-	TRBV7-9	TRBJ2-3	-
TGTGCCACCAGCAGATACCGACAGGGGGCGGATCCCCAGTTCTTC	CATSRYRQGADPQFF	TRBD1	TRBV15	TRBJ2-1	-
TGTGCCAGCAGCTCCAACAGGGGGAATACGCAGTATTTT	CASSSNRGNTQYF	TRBD1	TRBV6-4	TRBJ2-3	-
TGCGCCAGCAGCGGGACTAGCGGGAGTAAGACCGGGGAGCTGTTTTTT	CASSGTSGSKTGELFF	TRBD2	TRBV4-1	TRBJ2-2	-
TGTGCCAGCAGCTTATTCAGGGAGGGGATCTCTGGGGCCAACGTCCTGACTTTC	CASSLFREGISGANVLTF	TRBD2	TRBV7-9	TRBJ2-6	-
TGTGCCAGCAGTCCTCGGGATACGCAGTATTTT	CASSPRDTQYF	-	TRBV2	TRBJ2-3	-
TGTGCCAGCAGCTTAGGCTCTGGGGCCAACGTCCTGACTTTC	CASSLGSGANVLTF	-	TRBV7-2	TRBJ2-6	-
TGTGCCAGCAGACCCAGACAGGGCGCTGGGGTTGGGGGGGAGCAGTTCTTC	CASRPRQGAGVGGEQFF	-	TRBV5-8	TRBJ2-1	-
TGTGCCAGCAGCTTAGTCCAGACTTTAGAGAACACTGAAGCTTTCTTT	CASSLVQTLENTEAFF	-	TRBV7-9	TRBJ1-1	-
TGTGCCAGCAGCGTAGGGGTCGGGAACTACGAGCAGTACTTC	CASSVGVGNYEQYF	-	TRBV9	TRBJ2-7	-
TGTGCCAGCAGCCCACGACAGGGCCCTCGGGAGCAGTACTTC	CASSPRQGPREQYF	TRBD1	TRBV7-9	TRBJ2-7	-
TGTGCCAGCAGTCCATACCCGGACAATGAGCAGTTCTTC	CASSPYPDNEQFF	-	TRBV2	TRBJ2-1	-
TGTGCCAGCAGACGAACGGGGCGGGGCCCCTATGGCTACACCTTC	CASRRTGRGPYGYTF	-	TRBV27	TRBJ1-2	-
TGTGCCAGCAAACCACCGGGGACTAGCGCCCCCCATGAGCAGTTCTTC	CASKPPGTSAPHEQFF	TRBD2	TRBV28	TRBJ2-1	-
TGTGCCAGTAGTATCTCAGCGGCCACAGATACGCAGTATTTT	CASSISAATDTQYF	-	TRBV19	TRBJ2-3	-
TGTGCCTGGAGTCCAGGGAGCAATCAGCCCCAGCATTTT	CAWSPGSNQPQHF	-	TRBV30	TRBJ1-5	few
TGTGCCAGCAGCGTCGGCGGGGGACTCACAGATACGCAGTATTTT	CASSVGGGLTDTQYF	TRBD2	TRBV9	TRBJ2-3	-
TGTGCCAGCAGCGGGAAGGGACAGAGAGCTTTCTTT	CASSGKGQRAFF	TRBD1	TRBV28	TRBJ1-1	few
TGTGCCAGCAGCAAAGGGGCCGGGGCGACTGGGGCCAACGTCCTGACTTTC	CASSKGAGATGANVLTF	-	TRBV21-1	TRBJ2-6	few
TGTGCCAGCAGTGAATGGCGGGGAAGTGGGGAGACCCAGTACTTC	CASSEWRGSGETQYF	-	TRBV25-1	TRBJ2-5	-
TGTGCCAGCAGCTTAGCGGCCACAGGGGGGCAGCCCCAGCATTTT	CASSLAATGGQPQHF	TRBD1	TRBV7-2	TRBJ1-5	-
TGTGCCAGCAGCTCCCGGACTAGCGGGCCCCACAATGAGCAGTTCTTC	CASSSRTSGPHNEQFF	TRBD2	TRBV7-9	TRBJ2-1	-
TGTGCCACCCGGGAGTTCACCGGGGAGCTGTTTTTT	CATREFTGELFF	-	TRBV6-1	TRBJ2-2	-
TGTGCCAGCAGTTACCTTGGGGGGACCTACAATGAGCAGTTCTTC	CASSYLGGTYNEQFF	-	TRBV6-5	TRBJ2-1	many
TGCGCCAGCAGCTTGGAGGGTCTACACACAGATACGCAGTATTTT	CASSLEGLHTDTQYF	-	TRBV5-1	TRBJ2-3	-
TGCGCCAGCAGTGAGTCTAGCGGGAGTAGCGAGCAGTACTTC	CASSESSGSSEQYF	TRBD2	TRBV10-1	TRBJ2-7	-
TGTGCCAGCAGTGAGGGGGCGGCAAATAGGGCTGAAGCTTTCTTT	CASSEGAANRAEAFF	TRBD1	TRBV11-2	TRBJ1-1	-
TGCAGCGTTGACGGCTTAGCGGGAGGCTCCGAGCGGTACTTC	CSVDGLAGGSERYF	TRBD2	TRBV29-1	TRBJ2-7	-
TGTGCCAGTAGTATGCAGGGTGGTCAGCCCCAGCATTTT	CASSMQGGQPQHF	-	TRBV19	TRBJ1-5	-
TGCGCCAGCAGCCCGGGACAGACTTACGAGCAGTACTTC	CASSPGQTYEQYF	TRBD1	TRBV4-1	TRBJ2-7	-
TGCGCCAGCAGCCAAATAAGGACTAAAAACATTCAGTACTTC	CASSQIRTKNIQYF	-	TRBV4-1	TRBJ2-4	-